This T cell receptor beta chain was observed in a study of T cells in Graves' hyperthyroidism and ophthalmopathy. Template material for amplifying TCR beta CDR3 regions consisted of RNA transcripts. HTBI primers drove first-round RT-PCR of the TCR CDR3. TCRdb fed the multiplex PCR reads into MiXCR, producing one record per CDR3 protein. The data contain 750,000 to 900,000 distinct CDR3 sequences, 35% to 40% of them singletons. The V and J ends lost 0 bases and 7 bases respectively, with 14 bases between them. CDR3 length equals 14 residues. Germline loops: CDR1 SGDLS, CDR2 YYNGEE. Findings of the study overall: Classification by a 13 V-J model distinguished ophthalmopathy from stable hyperthyroidism.

This clonotype was observed at least ten times. Its specificity is not known. Researchers defined stable Graves' hyperthyroidism as no ophthalmopathy progression within 18 months. Hyperthyroidism, newly diagnosed and lasting under 2 months, affected patients aged 18 to 65. The receptor comes from a man between 18 and 29 years old with Graves' hyperthyroidism. V usage is TRBV9 and J usage is TRBJ2-7; TRBD1 or TRBD2 may be the D gene (5 bases each). Sequenced material: blood. DNA for the CDR3: TGTGCCAGCAGCGTAGGAGGGACCTCCTGGGAGCAGTACTTC. It encodes CASSVGGTSWEQYF.